A single sample is the source of the 27 T cell receptor beta chains below, sequenced in a study of shared clonotypes between healthy human individuals (dated by TCRdb to 2018 to 2021). To prepare the library, the immunoSEQ multiplex PCR assay was applied. Drawn from immuneACCESS, this table holds only the in-frame rearrangements with V and J called that TCRdb kept. Clones are partly lost; checked studies trace under half to an unresolved V gene and leave the rest unexplained. Recorded for this sample are around 340,000 clones; roughly 80% of them occurred a single time. The top ten clones comprise around 9.3% of the sample. The sequenced sample was memory CD4+ T cells sorted from blood. The cell subset or site label on this specimen signifies: CD45RA-negative fraction. The receptors were sampled from a man aged 25 to 40 in good health.

V and J are TRBV27 and TRBJ2-6; TRBD1 agrees at 7 bases. The CDR3 loop spans 16 amino acids. Germline V gene data show CDR1 as MNHEY and CDR2 as SMNVEV (reference sequence). The V and J ends lost 3 bases and 0 bases, in that order; junction bases with no gene match: 2. The CDR3 spells CASSFGTASGANVLTF. The CDR3 DNA follows: TGTGCCAGCAGTTTTGGGACAGCCTCTGGGGCCAACGTCCTGACTTTC.

This clone was seen a single time. This CDR3 is CASSPPGRQTNEKLFF. In nucleotides, the CDR3 is TGTGCCAGCAGCCCCCCTGGGAGACAAACTAATGAAAAACTGTTTTTT. V is TRBV7-2 and J is TRBJ1-4; D not resolved. V was shortened by 5 bases and J by 1 base, with 14 bases between the two germline ends. The germline CDR1 and CDR2 sequences are SGHTA and FQGNSA. The CDR3 covers 16 residues.

This rearrangement joins TRBV5-1 to TRBJ1-4; D is ambiguous. CDR3 length equals 15 residues. The V end was cut by 0 bases, the J end by 8 bases, with 14 bases between. Germline CDR1 is SGHRS and CDR2 is YFSETQ. The DNA for the CDR3 is TGCGCCAGCAGCTTGGATCTGGGAGTAGGGGAAAAACTGTTTTTT. As protein: CASSLDLGVGEKLFF.

A few counts support this clone. This chain connects TRBV7-9 to TRBJ1-4; D is unclear. V shed 1 base and J shed 0 bases, with 18 bases lying between them. The length of the CDR3 is 19 residues. In germline, CDR1 is SEHNR, CDR2 FQNEAQ (reference sequence). This chain's CDR3 is CASSLVSSADAATNEKLFF. The CDR3, as DNA: TGTGCCAGCAGCTTAGTTTCGTCGGCAGATGCTGCAACTAATGAAAAACTGTTTTTT.

The rearrangement uses TRBV5-6 and TRBJ2-3, with 13 bases fitting TRBD2. The CDR3 contains 15 residues. Trimming at V came to 4 bases and at J to 6 bases, leaving 5 bases not matched to a gene. CDR1 and CDR2 from the germline V gene are SGHDT and YYEEEE. The CDR3 DNA follows: TGTGCCAGCAGCCGTCGGACTAGCGGGAGTGATACGCAGTATTTT. It codes for CASSRRTSGSDTQYF. Full variable domain (remainder filled in from reference TRBV5-6 and TRBJ2-3): DAGVTQSPTHLIKTRGQQVTLRCSPKSGHDTVSWYQQALGQGPQFIFQYYEEEERQRGNFPDRFSGHQFPNYSSELNVNALLLGDSALYLCASSRRTSGSDTQYFGPGTRLTVL.

V gene TRBV6-6 combines with J gene TRBJ2-2, with 7 bases fitting TRBD1. V was clipped by 5 bases and J by 6 bases; unmatched bases: 9. In germline, CDR1 is MNHNY, CDR2 SVGAGI (reference sequence). The CDR3 has 15 residues. This CDR3 reads CASSHRGVGSGELFF. CDR3 DNA: TGTGCCAGCAGTCACAGGGGTGTGGGTTCCGGGGAGCTGTTTTTT.

The V call is TRBV10-1, the J call TRBJ2-3; D uncertain. Germline CDR1 reads WNHNN; CDR2 reads SYGVQD (reference sequence). Trimming stripped 3 bases from V and 2 bases from J, with 3 bases between. This CDR3 is built from 12 residues. CDR3 residues: CASSEHTDTQYF. CDR3 in DNA: TGCGCCAGCAGTGAACACACAGATACGCAGTATTTT.

V usage is TRBV25-1 and J usage is TRBJ1-2; tentative D call: TRBD1 (6 bases). The CDR3 loop spans 14 amino acids. V was cut by 1 base and J by 3 bases, with 9 bases left in between. Per the germline V gene, CDR1 is MGHDK and CDR2 is SYGVNS. In nucleotides, the CDR3 is TGTGCCAGCAGTGAATCGGGGGCTTACTATGGCTACACCTTC. It translates to CASSESGAYYGYTF.

The chain links TRBV5-1 to TRBJ2-4; D is perhaps TRBD2 (5 bases). The CDR3 is 16 residues long. Trimming took 5 bases from V and 0 from J, leaving 15 bases between them. The V gene's germline CDR1 is SGHRS and CDR2 YFSETQ. The CDR3 sequence is CASSTKAGLAKNIQYF. CDR3 bases: TGCGCCAGCAGTACGAAGGCGGGCCTAGCCAAAAACATTCAGTACTTC.

This clone was found a few times. The chain is built from TRBV9 and TRBJ1-2, with TRBD1 matching 7 bases. This CDR3 comprises 14 residues. V trimming: 3 bases; J trimming: 6 bases; junction bases outside the gene matches: 8. Germline values: CDR1 SGDLS, CDR2 YYNGEE. CDR3 sequence reads: CASSETGVQDGYTF. As DNA, the CDR3 is TGTGCCAGCAGCGAAACAGGGGTACAAGATGGCTACACCTTC. Combining the CDR3 with reference TRBV9 and TRBJ1-2 gives the whole variable domain DSGVTQTPKHLITATGQRVTLRCSPRSGDLSVYWYQQSLDQGLQFLIQYYNGEERAKGNILERFSAQQFPDLHSELNLSSLELGDSALYFCASSETGVQDGYTFGSGTRLTVV.

This clone was recorded only once. The chain employs TRBV19 and TRBJ2-3; 10 bases are shared with TRBD2. The V gene's germline CDR1 is LNHDA and CDR2 SQIVND (reference sequence). This CDR3 contains 16 residues. With V trimmed by 5 bases and J by 4 bases, 9 bases remained unmatched. The CDR3 loop is CASSLRLAGVSDTQYF. DNA of the CDR3: TGTGCCAGTAGTCTCCGCCTAGCGGGAGTTTCAGATACGCAGTATTTT.

The V gene is TRBV7-2, the J gene TRBJ1-4; 7 positions agree with TRBD1. Unmatched junction bases numbered 9, after V lost 0 bases and J lost 8 bases. The CDR3 is 16 amino acids. Germline CDR1 reads SGHTA; CDR2 reads FQGNSA. The CDR3 nucleotides read TGTGCCAGCAGCTTAGCTCTAGCAGGGGGGCGGGAAAAACTGTTTTTT. It encodes CASSLALAGGREKLFF.

This clone came up once. The chain joins TRBV27 to TRBJ2-1; 9 nucleotides match TRBD2. The V gene's germline CDR1 is MNHEY and CDR2 SMNVEV (reference sequence). The ends lost 2 bases at V and 5 bases at J; junction bases unmatched: 7. This CDR3 is 16 amino acids long. CDR3 nucleotide sequence: TGTGCCAGCAGTTTAACCGGGACTAGCCAGCACAATGAGCAGTTCTTC. Protein: CASSLTGTSQHNEQFF.

This chain links TRBV4-2 with TRBJ1-5; D not resolved. Germline V gene sequence: CDR1 LGHNA, CDR2 YNFKEQ. V gave up 3 bases and J gave up 1 base, with 10 bases separating them. This CDR3 comprises 15 residues. The CDR3, as DNA: TGTGCCAGCAGCCAGTCAAAGAACAGCAATCAGCCCCAGCATTTT. Its protein is CASSQSKNSNQPQHF.

The J gene is TRBJ2-7, the V gene TRBV19; D is perhaps TRBD1 (6 bases). This CDR3 is 14 amino acids long. The germline V gene has CDR1 LNHDA and CDR2 SQIVND (reference sequence). The ends were cut back, 4 bases at V and 0 bases at J, with 10 bases in the middle. CDR3 amino acids: CASSNTGSSYEQYF. CDR3 coding DNA: TGTGCCAGTAGTAATACAGGGAGCTCCTACGAGCAGTACTTC.

CDR3 region: CASSFGYRVLTF. CDR3 DNA sequence: TGTGCCAGCAGCTTCGGGTACCGAGTCCTGACTTTC. The chain links TRBV5-8 to TRBJ2-6; no clear D gene. V lost 2 bases, J lost 13 bases, and 10 bases lay in between. The CDR3 sequence is 12 residues long. From germline, CDR1 is SGHTS and CDR2 YDEGEE.

V and J are TRBV30 and TRBJ2-5; D is uncertain. V lost 0 bases to trimming and J lost 1 base, with 12 bases between them. The CDR3 sequence is 15 residues long. Germline-derived CDR1 and CDR2 are GTSNPN and SVGIG (reference sequence). DNA of the CDR3: TGTGCCTGGAGTGTACCCGGAACCCTCCAAGAGACCCAGTACTTC. As protein: CAWSVPGTLQETQYF.

By share, this clone counts as medium-sized. The sample carries other DNA sequences with the same CDR3. The chain employs TRBV4-2 and TRBJ2-7; 13 nucleotides line up with TRBD2. This CDR3 is 16 amino acids long. Germline V gives CDR1 LGHNA, CDR2 YNFKEQ. V was pared by 0 bases and J by 6 bases, with 5 bases of the junction left unmatched. CDR3 sequence reads: CASSQEVGTSGTEQYF. The DNA for the CDR3 is TGTGCCAGCAGCCAAGAGGTTGGGACTAGCGGGACCGAGCAGTACTTC.

This rearrangement joins TRBV28 to TRBJ2-7; D tentatively fits TRBD1 or TRBD2 (5 bases each). V lost 9 bases and J lost 6, with 9 bases in between. The length of the CDR3 is 10 residues. Per germline, CDR1 MDHEN and CDR2 SYDVKM. The CDR3 loop is CASRGVEQYF. Here the CDR3 DNA reads TGTGCCAGTAGAGGGGTCGAGCAGTACTTC.

This clone was observed a handful of times. This chain joins TRBV10-3 and TRBJ2-5; possibly TRBD1 for D (5 bases). Trimming cost V 0 bases and J 9 bases, with 14 bases left between them. The germline V gene has CDR1 ENHRY and CDR2 SYGVKD. The CDR3 runs to 14 residues. In DNA form, the CDR3 reads TGTGCCATCAGTGAGTCTGGGCAGGGTAAAGCCCAGTACTTC. As protein: CAISESGQGKAQYF.

This chain links TRBV7-2 with TRBJ2-5; D uncertain. Germline V gene sequence: CDR1 SGHTA, CDR2 FQGNSA. The CDR3 is made up of 14 amino acids. The V gene lost 7 bases and the J gene lost 2 bases, with 14 bases spanning the gap. CDR3 region: CASKWTPRQETQYF. As DNA, the CDR3 is TGTGCCAGCAAATGGACCCCCCGGCAAGAGACCCAGTACTTC.

Of note for this clone: The sample carries other DNA sequences with the same CDR3. V is TRBV14 and J is TRBJ1-1, with D maybe TRBD1 (5 bases). V lost 4 bases and J lost 1, with 7 bases in between. This CDR3 is 13 amino acids long. Germline CDR1 reads SGHDN; CDR2 reads FVKESK. The CDR3 is CASSLQGNTEAFF. DNA for the CDR3: TGTGCCAGCAGCCTTCAGGGGAACACTGAAGCTTTCTTT.

The chain combines TRBV7-2 with TRBJ2-5; no firm D call. The CDR3 contains 14 residues. The V end was cut by 6 bases, the J end by 5 bases, with 16 bases between. Germline CDR1 reads SGHTA; CDR2 reads FQGNSA. The CDR3 sequence is CASSPSTPGETQYF. The CDR3 region has the DNA TGTGCCAGCAGTCCATCCACCCCAGGCGAGACCCAGTACTTC.

The V gene is TRBV25-1, the J gene TRBJ2-3; D is undetermined. Germline V gene sequence: CDR1 MGHDK, CDR2 SYGVNS. The germline V and J ends were trimmed by 2 bases and 3 bases, with 12 bases remaining between them. The CDR3 loop spans 15 amino acids. In DNA, the CDR3 is TGTGCCAGCAGTGAACGAAAAGTAGTGACAGATACGCAGTATTTT. Encoded protein: CASSERKVVTDTQYF.

This chain uses TRBV27 with TRBJ2-7; TRBD2 is a possible D gene (6 bases). The germline gives CDR1 MNHEY, CDR2 SMNVEV (reference sequence). V dropped 2 bases and J dropped 3 bases, with 14 bases sitting between them. CDR3 size: 15 residues. The CDR3 sequence: CASSLAFADYYEQYF. CDR3 bases: TGTGCCAGCAGTTTAGCGTTCGCGGACTACTACGAGCAGTACTTC.

A single count supports this clone. The chain uses TRBV5-5 and TRBJ2-7; 9 bases are shared with TRBD1. Germline V gene lookup returns CDR1 SGHKS and CDR2 YYEKEE (reference sequence). CDR3 length: 15 residues. Germline trimming cut 4 bases from V and 5 bases from J; bases unmatched to any gene: 10. For the CDR3, the DNA is TGTGCCAGCAGCATATCCGGGACAGGGACCCACGAGCAGTACTTC. Protein: CASSISGTGTHEQYF. Full variable domain (missing parts from reference TRBV5-5 and TRBJ2-7): DAGVTQSPTHLIKTRGQQVTLRCSPISGHKSVSWYQQVLGQGPQFIFQYYEKEERGRGNFPDRFSARQFPNYSSELNVNALLLGDSALYLCASSISGTGTHEQYFGPGTRLTVT.

CDR3 sequence (DNA): TGTGCCAGCAGCTTAGGGACTAGCGTCGAAGAGACCCAGTACTTC. This sequence encodes CASSLGTSVEETQYF. The rearrangement links TRBV11-2 to TRBJ2-5; 9 bases align to TRBD2. The CDR3 runs to 15 residues. CDR1 is SGHAT, CDR2 FQNNGV, per germline. The junction had 3 bases not matched to a gene; V was cut back by 1 base and J by 3 bases. The whole variable domain, filled in from reference TRBV11-2 and TRBJ2-5, reads EAGVAQSPRYKIIEKRQSVAFWCNPISGHATLYWYQQILGQGPKLLIQFQNNGVVDDSQLPKDRFSAERLKGVDSTLKIQPAKLEDSAVYLCASSLGTSVEETQYFGPGTRLLVL.